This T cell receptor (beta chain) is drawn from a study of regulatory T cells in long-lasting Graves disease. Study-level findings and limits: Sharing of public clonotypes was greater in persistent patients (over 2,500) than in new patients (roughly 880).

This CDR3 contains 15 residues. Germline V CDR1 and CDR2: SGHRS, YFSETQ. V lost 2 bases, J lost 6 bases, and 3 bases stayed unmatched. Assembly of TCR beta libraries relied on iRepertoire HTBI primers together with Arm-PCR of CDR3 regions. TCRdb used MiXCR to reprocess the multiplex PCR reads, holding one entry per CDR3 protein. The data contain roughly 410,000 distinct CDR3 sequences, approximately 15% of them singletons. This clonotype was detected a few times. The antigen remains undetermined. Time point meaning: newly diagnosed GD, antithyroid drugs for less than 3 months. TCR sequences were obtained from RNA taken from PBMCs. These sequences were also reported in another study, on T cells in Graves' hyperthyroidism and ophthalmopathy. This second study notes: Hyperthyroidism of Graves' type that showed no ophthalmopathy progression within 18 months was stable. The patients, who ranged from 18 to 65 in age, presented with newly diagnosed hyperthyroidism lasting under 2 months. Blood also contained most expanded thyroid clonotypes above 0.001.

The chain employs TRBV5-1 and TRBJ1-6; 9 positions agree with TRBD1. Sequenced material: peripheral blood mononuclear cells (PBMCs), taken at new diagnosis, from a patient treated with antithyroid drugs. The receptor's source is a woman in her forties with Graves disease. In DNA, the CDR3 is TGCGCCAGCAGCTTTTGGGACAGGGTTAATTCACCCCTCCACTTT. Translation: CASSFWDRVNSPLHF.